This TCR beta chain was found in a study of shared clonotypes between healthy human individuals (dated by TCRdb to 2018 to 2020). For context, the study as a whole: Three men and a couple of women, aged 18 to 49 years, made up the cohort. To increase sequencing depth and limit assay-specific biases, TCR repertoire library preparation and sequencing were carried out by different laboratories using diverse techniques. Between about 0.9 and 8.9 billion PBMCs per donor were obtained by leukapheresis. The study deeply sequenced blood TCR repertoires of about five healthy adults to estimate repertoire size and the extent of clonotype sharing between individuals. For each donor, CD4 naive and CD4 memory were each run on three plates, CD8 naive on two plates, and CD8 memory on one plate.

The research as a whole found: The genetic and exposure-history diversity represented was limited by the small number of donors. When a handful of donors were compared, the shared fraction of clonotypes was about 5.5% for naive CD4, less than 4% for naive CD8, 2.3% for memory CD4, and 0.4% for memory CD8. Only blood was sampled, and tissue TCR repertoires likely differ from those in blood. Incomplete sequencing was indicated by rarefaction of sorted-subset datasets, despite the large sequencing depth. Compared with non-shared clonotypes, the clonotypes found in all four sorted-subset donors had higher generation probabilities. Naive subsets generally had larger estimated clonotype richness than memory subsets. Pairwise subsampling led to the expectation that sequencing depth would affect the degree of clonotype sharing among donors.

V sheds 6 bases and J sheds 2 bases, leaving 19 bases between their ends. The CDR3 runs 15 residues from the cysteine to the phenylalanine. The kept DNA is CDR3 alone, 45 bases in frame from the first base. CDR1 and CDR2 were assigned from the germline V gene (reference sequence) as GTSNPN and SVGIG. Using the deep immunoSEQ assay, TCR CDR3 regions were amplified from genomic DNA by multiplex PCR. Genomic DNA extracted from each cell subset was distributed evenly over all wells of several immunoSEQ 96-well plates, and each plate served as one replicate. Each replicate PCR for sorted subsets received roughly 0.2 ug genomic DNA, equal to roughly 30,000 T cell genomes. Purified libraries were measured with a Qubit 3.0 fluorometer, size-checked on a Bioanalyzer 2100, and measured again with the KAPA Library Quantification kit. A separate single-read 150-cycle Illumina NextSeq 550 flow cell was used to sequence each immunoSEQ 96-well plate. Regarding the original processing steps: Because the immunoSEQ output included only junctional sequences and no quality scores, the filtering could not be the same as the filtering used for full-length reads. Sequences were annotated with PyIR, a Python wrapper for IgBLAST v1.9, using IMGT germline references to assign V/J genes and CDR3. Reads were removed for weak V/J assignments (E-value above 1e-6), missing CDR3, stop codons, out-of-frame junctions, or ambiguous translated residues. A V3J clonotype was defined by an identical inferred V gene, J gene, and CDR3 amino acid sequence. Percentage overlap between repertoires was computed as shared unique clonotypes divided by the size of the smaller repertoire. Richness of each repertoire was evaluated using RTK rarefaction, the Chao1 estimator, and Recon v2.1 estimates of unobserved clonotypes. OLGA was used to compute generation probabilities for all TCRbeta clonotypes that the gDNA method yielded from a handful of donors. TCRdb retrieved this table from immuneACCESS and kept in-frame rearrangements only. Not all clones are present; in checked studies, unresolved V genes account for under half, and no reason is known for the remainder. That table furnishes V, J and clone size, whereas the DNA furnished D and trimming. In this sample the table shows some 2.4 million clones, over 85% of which occur a single time. Clones ranked in the top ten supply 0.36% of the sample.

Comment on this clone: The clone's antigen remains unknown. No much larger clone is present one base from it, and per-base qualities are unavailable.

The donors were healthy, HIV-negative adults with no recently reported acute infections or vaccinations. Only Caucasian adults living in Nashville, Tennessee, USA were represented among the donors. CD4+ T cells were enriched by magnetic negative selection, after which naive cells were positively selected on CD45RA and the negative fraction was taken as the memory subset. After blood collection by leukapheresis, PBMCs were isolated using Ficoll-Histopaque density gradient centrifugation and then cryopreserved in the vapor phase of liquid nitrogen. Analytical flow cytometry was used to check the purity and quantity of every magnetically sorted T cell population. Genomic DNA was isolated from every sorted fraction and measured by UV absorbance on a Nanodrop 2000c.

Recombination connected TRBV30 to TRBJ1-2, with no confidently assigned D gene. The sequence was obtained from a man younger than 35 in good health. Some clones in this sample may be carry-over from other donors' samples. Source material: naive CD4+ T cells from PBMCs. According to the study, the label for this sample's cell subset or site signals: CD45RA+ positively selected. Here the CDR3 is given as CACYNSGIANYGYTF. The DNA reads TGTGCCTGTTACAACTCCGGGATAGCCAACTATGGCTACACCTTC.